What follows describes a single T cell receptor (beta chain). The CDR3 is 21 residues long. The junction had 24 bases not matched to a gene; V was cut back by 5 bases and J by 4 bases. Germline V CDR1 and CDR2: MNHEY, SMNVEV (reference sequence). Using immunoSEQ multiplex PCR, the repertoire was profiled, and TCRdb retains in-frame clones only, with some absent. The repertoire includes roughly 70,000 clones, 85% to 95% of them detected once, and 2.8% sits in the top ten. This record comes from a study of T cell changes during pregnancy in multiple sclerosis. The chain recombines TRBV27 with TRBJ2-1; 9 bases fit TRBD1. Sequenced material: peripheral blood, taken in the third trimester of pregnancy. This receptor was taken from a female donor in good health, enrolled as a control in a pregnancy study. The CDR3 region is CASSPPMGHTGGVDSYNEQFF. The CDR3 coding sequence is TGTGCCAGCAGTCCACCAATGGGCCACACAGGGGGCGTGGATTCATACAATGAGCAGTTCTTC.